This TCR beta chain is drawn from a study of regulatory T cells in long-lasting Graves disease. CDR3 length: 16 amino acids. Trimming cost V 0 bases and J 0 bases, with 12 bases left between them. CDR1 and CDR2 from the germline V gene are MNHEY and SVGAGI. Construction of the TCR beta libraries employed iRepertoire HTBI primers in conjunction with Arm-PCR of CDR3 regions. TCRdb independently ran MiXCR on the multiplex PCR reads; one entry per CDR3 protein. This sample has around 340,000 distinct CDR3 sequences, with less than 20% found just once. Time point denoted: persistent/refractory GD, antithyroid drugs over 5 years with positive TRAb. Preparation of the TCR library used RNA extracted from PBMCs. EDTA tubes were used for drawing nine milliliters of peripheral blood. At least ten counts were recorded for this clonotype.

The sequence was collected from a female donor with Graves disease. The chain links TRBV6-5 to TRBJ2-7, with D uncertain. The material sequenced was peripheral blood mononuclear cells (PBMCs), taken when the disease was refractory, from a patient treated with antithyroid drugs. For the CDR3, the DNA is TGTGCCAGCAGTTACTCTTGGACGGGTAGCTCCTACGAGCAGTACTTC. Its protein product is CASSYSWTGSSYEQYF.